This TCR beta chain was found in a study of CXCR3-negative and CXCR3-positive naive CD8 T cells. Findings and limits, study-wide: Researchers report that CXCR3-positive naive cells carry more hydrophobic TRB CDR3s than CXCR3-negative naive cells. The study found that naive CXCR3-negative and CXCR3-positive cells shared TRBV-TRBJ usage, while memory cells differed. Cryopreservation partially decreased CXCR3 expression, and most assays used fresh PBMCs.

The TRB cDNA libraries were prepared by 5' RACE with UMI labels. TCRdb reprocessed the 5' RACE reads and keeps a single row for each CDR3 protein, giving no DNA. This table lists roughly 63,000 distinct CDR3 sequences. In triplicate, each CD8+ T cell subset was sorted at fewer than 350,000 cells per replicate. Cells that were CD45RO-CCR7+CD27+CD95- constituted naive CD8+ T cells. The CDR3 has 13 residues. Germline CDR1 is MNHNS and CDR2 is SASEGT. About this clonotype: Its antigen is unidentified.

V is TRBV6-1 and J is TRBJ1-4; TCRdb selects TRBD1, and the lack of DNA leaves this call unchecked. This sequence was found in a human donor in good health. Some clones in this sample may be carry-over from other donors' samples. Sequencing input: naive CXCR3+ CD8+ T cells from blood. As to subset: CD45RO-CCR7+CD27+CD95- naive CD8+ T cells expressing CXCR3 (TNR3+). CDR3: CAGQTGPNEKLFF.